The clone carrying this TCR beta chain has just one count. Its antigen is not known. During the collection period, no donor immune events like infections were recorded. The CDR3 has 15 amino acids. Deletions cut 6 bases from V and 1 base from J, with 15 bases between. CDR1 and CDR2 (germline): LNHDA, SQIVND (reference sequence). The data are from a study of identifying expanded T cells in peripheral blood. The protocol was immunoSEQ multiplex PCR, while the TCRdb copy is restricted to in-frame clones and leaves out a portion. Of 51,000 or so clones in the sample, approximately 79% are singletons; the top ten hold roughly 15%. Study-level points and caveats: Over around two and four weeks, about 15 and 19 clones changed, versus roughly 1.1 between replicates.

The sequenced sample was blood. The chain has TRBV19 and TRBJ2-5, with TRBD2 as a possible D gene (7 bases). This clonotype was obtained from a person between 18 and 70 years old in good health. The CDR3 here is CASRGGVRFQETQYF. CDR3 nucleotides: TGTGCCAGTAGAGGGGGGGTACGCTTCCAAGAGACCCAGTACTTC. Full variable domain (remainder filled in from reference TRBV19 and TRBJ2-5): DGGITQSPKYLFRKEGQNVTLSCEQNLNHDAMYWYRQDPGQGLRLIYYSQIVNDFQKGDIAEGYSVSREKKESFPLTVTSAQKNPTAFYLCASRGGVRFQETQYFGPGTRLLVL.